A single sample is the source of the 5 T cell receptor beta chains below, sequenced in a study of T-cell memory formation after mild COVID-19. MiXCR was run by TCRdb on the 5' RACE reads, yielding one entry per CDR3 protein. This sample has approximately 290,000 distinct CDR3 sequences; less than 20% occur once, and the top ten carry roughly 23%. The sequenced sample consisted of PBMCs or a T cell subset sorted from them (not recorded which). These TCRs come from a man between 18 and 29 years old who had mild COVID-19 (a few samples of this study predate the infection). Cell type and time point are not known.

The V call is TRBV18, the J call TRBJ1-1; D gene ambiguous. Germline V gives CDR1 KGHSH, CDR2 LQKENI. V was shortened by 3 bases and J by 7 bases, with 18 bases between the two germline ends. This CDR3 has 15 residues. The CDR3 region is CASSPWAPGFVEAFF. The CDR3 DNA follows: TGTGCCAGCTCACCTTGGGCCCCGGGGTTCGTTGAAGCTTTCTTT.

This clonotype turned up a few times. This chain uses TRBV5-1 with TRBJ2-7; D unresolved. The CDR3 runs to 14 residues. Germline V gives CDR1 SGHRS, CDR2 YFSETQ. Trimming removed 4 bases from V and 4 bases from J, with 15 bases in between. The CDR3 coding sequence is TGCGCCAGCAGCCCCCTAGGCCGGCAATACGAGCAGTACTTC. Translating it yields CASSPLGRQYEQYF.

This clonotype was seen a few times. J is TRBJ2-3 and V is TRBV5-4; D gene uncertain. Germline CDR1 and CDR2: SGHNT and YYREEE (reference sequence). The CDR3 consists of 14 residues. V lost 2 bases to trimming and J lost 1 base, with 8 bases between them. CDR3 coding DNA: TGTGCCAGCAGCTTCTCAGAAGGCACAGATACGCAGTATTTT. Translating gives CASSFSEGTDTQYF.

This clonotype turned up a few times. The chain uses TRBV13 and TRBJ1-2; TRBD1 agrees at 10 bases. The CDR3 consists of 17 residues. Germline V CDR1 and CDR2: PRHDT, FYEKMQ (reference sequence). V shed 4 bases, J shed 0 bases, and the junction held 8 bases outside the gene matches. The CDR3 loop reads CASSSRTGGRTNYGYTF. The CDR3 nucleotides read TGTGCCAGCAGCTCCCGGACAGGGGGGCGGACTAACTATGGCTACACCTTC. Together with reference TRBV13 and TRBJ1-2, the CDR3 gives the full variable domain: AAGVIQSPRHLIKEKRETATLKCYPIPRHDTVYWYQQGPGQDPQFLISFYEKMQSDKGSIPDRFSAQQFSDYHSELNMSSLELGDSALYFCASSSRTGGRTNYGYTFGSGTRLTVV.

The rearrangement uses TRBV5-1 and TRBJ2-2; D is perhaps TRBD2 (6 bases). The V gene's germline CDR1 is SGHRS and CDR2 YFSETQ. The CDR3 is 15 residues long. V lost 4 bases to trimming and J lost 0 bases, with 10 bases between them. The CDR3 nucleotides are TGCGCCAGCAGCCGTAGCGGATCGAACACCGGGGAGCTGTTTTTT. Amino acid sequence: CASSRSGSNTGELFF.